The 27 T cell receptor beta chains below come from one sample, sequenced in a study of CD8 T cells in Susac syndrome (dated by TCRdb to about 2019). The library came from the immunoSEQ multiplex PCR assay. RNA was extracted using the RNeasy kit, and roughly 0.5 to 1 microgram was reverse transcribed with random hexamers. The raw public data were reprocessed by TCRdb itself: fastp quality trimming at Q25, MiXCR clonotype calling, in-frame beta chains only. Each entry is one CDR3 protein sequence, shown with its most common DNA and genes. In this sample the table shows a few thousand distinct CDR3 sequences, just under 75% of which occur a single time. The ten largest clones take up roughly a fifth of the sample. Since CD62L is shed when cells are thawed, memory subsets for TEMRA sorting were defined by CD27 and CD45RA staining. Sequencing used CD8+ TEMRA cells from PBMCs. In light of the paper, this sample's cell subset or site label describes: FACS-sorted terminally differentiated effector memory CD8+ T cells re-expressing CD45RA (CD8+ TEMRA). The receptor source for this set is a human donor with Susac syndrome.

This rearrangement joins TRBV27 to TRBJ1-1, with D unclear. The CDR3 totals 17 residues. Germline V CDR1 and CDR2: MNHEY, SMNVEV (reference sequence). V was shortened by 4 bases and J by 8 bases, with 26 bases between the two germline ends. The CDR3 coding sequence is TGTGCCAGCAGTTGGGCTTGGGGTATGTGGCTCCCTGGGGAAGCTTTCTTT. It yields the protein CASSWAWGMWLPGEAFF.

CDR3 in amino acids: CAIREDSMNTEAFF. Here the CDR3 DNA reads TGTGCCATCAGGGAAGACAGCATGAACACTGAAGCTTTCTTT. The chain links TRBV10-3 to TRBJ1-1, with D perhaps matching TRBD1 (5 bases). V was trimmed by 6 bases and J by 0 bases, leaving 11 bases between them. The V gene's germline CDR1 is ENHRY and CDR2 SYGVKD. This CDR3 is built from 14 residues.

The genes are TRBV24-1 and TRBJ2-5; D is ambiguous. The ends were cut back, 1 base at V and 5 bases at J, with 7 bases in the middle. The CDR3 length is 13 residues. The germline CDR1 and CDR2 sequences are KGHDR and SFDVKD. The CDR3 loop reads CATSDFKLETQYF. DNA for the CDR3: TGTGCCACCAGTGATTTTAAGCTGGAGACCCAGTACTTC.

This clonotype was counted only a few times. The chain is built from TRBV5-1 and TRBJ2-2; no definite D call. CDR1 is SGHRS and CDR2 is YFSETQ in the germline V gene. The CDR3 runs 12 residues. Deletions cut 6 bases from V and 4 bases from J, with 7 bases between. CDR3: CASTFGTGELFF. Here the CDR3 DNA reads TGCGCCAGCACGTTCGGCACCGGGGAGCTGTTTTTT.

J is TRBJ1-1 and V is TRBV20-1, with D possibly TRBD1 on 6 matching bases. The V end was cut by 6 bases, the J end by 5 bases, with 19 bases between. Germline loops: CDR1 DFQATT, CDR2 SNEGSKA (reference sequence). The CDR3 totals 14 residues. CDR3 nucleotides: TGCAGTGCAAATCCCCCCAGGGGTTCGACTGAAGCTTTCTTT. Translation: CSANPPRGSTEAFF.

V is TRBV6-1 and J is TRBJ2-4; TRBD2 matches 12 bases. The CDR3 totals 16 residues. CDR1 and CDR2 from the germline V gene are MNHNS and SASEGT. V shed 2 bases and J 3 bases; nucleotides not matched to a gene: 2. CDR3 nucleotides: TGTGCCAGCAGTGAATGGACTAGCGGGATCAAAAACATTCAGTACTTC. This translates into CASSEWTSGIKNIQYF.

In its sample, this clonotype was seen once. V and J are TRBV3-1 and TRBJ2-5; 11 positions match TRBD2. Germline V lookup: CDR1 LGHDT, CDR2 YNNKEL (reference sequence). The length of the CDR3 is 16 residues. Trimming at V came to 4 bases and at J to 2 bases, leaving 6 bases not matched to a gene. For the CDR3, the DNA is TGTGCCAGCAGCCTAACTAGCGGGGGAGGTCAAGAGACCCAGTACTTC. It codes for CASSLTSGGGQETQYF.

The chain links TRBV11-2 to TRBJ2-6; 9 bases line up with TRBD1. Germline V gives CDR1 SGHAT, CDR2 FQNNGV. V was clipped by 5 bases and J by 0 bases; unmatched bases: 8. This CDR3 region has 18 residues. Written as DNA, the CDR3 is TGTGCCAGCAGCCAAGGACAGGGGAGAGCCTCTGGGGCCAACGTCCTGACTTTC. Translated: CASSQGQGRASGANVLTF.

The gene calls are TRBV20-1 and TRBJ2-2; 8 bases are a match to TRBD1. Germline-derived CDR1 and CDR2 are DFQATT and SNEGSKA (reference sequence). V was clipped by 8 bases and J by 5 bases; unmatched bases: 13. There are 15 residues in the CDR3. The DNA for the CDR3 is TGCAGTACCGCACGAGACAGGGGAGGTACCGGGGAGCTGTTTTTT. Translating gives CSTARDRGGTGELFF.

The chain has TRBV28 and TRBJ2-7; D ambiguous. Germline lookup yields CDR1 MDHEN and CDR2 SYDVKM. Trimming left V 5 bases short and J 4 bases short, with 6 bases between. The CDR3 has 11 residues. The CDR3 protein is CASSQNYEQYF. The CDR3 DNA reads as TGTGCCAGCAGTCAGAATTACGAGCAGTACTTC.

The chain employs TRBV27 and TRBJ2-7; TRBD1 is a possible D gene (5 bases). This CDR3 contains 11 residues. Per germline, CDR1 MNHEY and CDR2 SMNVEV (reference sequence). With 6 bases removed from V and 7 bases from J, the gap between germline ends came to 10 bases. The CDR3 region is CASRSGWEQYF. In DNA, the CDR3 is TGTGCCAGCAGGTCAGGGTGGGAGCAGTACTTC.

This chain joins TRBV19 and TRBJ1-6, with TRBD1 matching over 7 bases. Germline V lookup: CDR1 LNHDA, CDR2 SQIVND (reference sequence). This CDR3 spans 14 amino acids. Germline trimming cut 4 bases from V and 6 bases from J; bases unmatched to any gene: 3. The CDR3 DNA reads TGTGCCAGTAGTAGGGGACAGCTTAATTCACCCCTCCACTTT. Amino acid sequence: CASSRGQLNSPLHF.

V gene TRBV4-2 combines with J gene TRBJ2-1; no reliable D call. Deletions cut 0 bases from V and 3 bases from J, with 24 bases between. The V gene's germline CDR1 is LGHNA and CDR2 YNFKEQ. The CDR3 covers 20 residues. CDR3 bases: TGTGCCAGCAGCCAAGATGGTGGTGGGGTCCCCTTGCCCCTCTACAATGAGCAGTTCTTC. It translates to CASSQDGGGVPLPLYNEQFF.

The chain carries TRBV20-1 and TRBJ2-1, with 14 bases matching TRBD2. The germline CDR1 and CDR2 sequences are DFQATT and SNEGSKA (reference sequence). This CDR3 spans 17 amino acids. V lost 3 bases, J lost 3 bases, and 7 bases stayed unmatched. The CDR3 nucleotides read TGCAGTGCTAGCGGGACTAGCGGGAGTAGGGGCTACAATGAGCAGTTCTTC. Translating it yields CSASGTSGSRGYNEQFF.

The chain combines TRBV7-9 with TRBJ2-7; D unresolved. This CDR3 is 13 amino acids long. V was shortened by 5 bases and J by 3 bases, with 11 bases between the two germline ends. Germline CDR1 and CDR2: SEHNR and FQNEAQ (reference sequence). CDR3 sequence reads: CASSPDGNYEQYF. CDR3 bases: TGTGCCAGCAGCCCGGACGGAAACTACGAGCAGTACTTC.

This chain joins TRBV6-5 and TRBJ2-2, with TRBD2 identical over 7 bases. Germline V gene lookup returns CDR1 MNHEY and CDR2 SVGAGI. The CDR3 has 14 residues. J was trimmed by 2 bases and V by 6 bases; bases with no gene match: 3. The CDR3 sequence: CASRERGNTGELFF. For the CDR3, the DNA is TGTGCCAGCAGAGAGCGGGGTAACACCGGGGAGCTGTTTTTT.

This clonotype occurred a few times. The genes are TRBV15 and TRBJ1-1; D might be TRBD1 (5 bases). Trimming pared 1 base from V and 4 bases from J, leaving 13 bases between. CDR1 and CDR2 from the germline V gene are LNHNV and YYDKDF (reference sequence). The CDR3 runs to 15 residues. The CDR3 sequence is CATSRVGGSGTEAFF. Written as DNA, the CDR3 is TGTGCCACCAGCAGAGTTGGGGGGTCTGGCACTGAAGCTTTCTTT.

The V call is TRBV7-9, the J call TRBJ2-5; TRBD2 matches at 7 bases. With V trimmed by 1 base and J by 2 bases, 16 bases remained unmatched. This CDR3 has 19 amino acids. Germline V gives CDR1 SEHNR, CDR2 FQNEAQ (reference sequence). CDR3 sequence: CASSLGGGSPTTEQETQYF. The CDR3 DNA sequence: TGTGCCAGCAGCTTAGGGGGCGGGAGTCCCACCACTGAGCAAGAGACCCAGTACTTC.

This clonotype is large by share. This rearrangement joins TRBV13 to TRBJ2-5, with D perhaps matching TRBD2 (6 bases). Germline V gene lookup returns CDR1 PRHDT and CDR2 FYEKMQ (reference sequence). This CDR3 region has 15 residues. V lost 0 bases to trimming and J lost 7 bases, with 15 bases between them. CDR3 in amino acids: CASSLGGTWRGTQYF. The CDR3 DNA sequence: TGTGCCAGCAGCTTAGGCGGGACCTGGCGGGGGACCCAGTACTTC.

The rearrangement uses TRBV7-2 and TRBJ2-7; a weak D match, TRBD2 (6 bases). Germline CDR1 SGHTA, CDR2 FQGNSA. The CDR3 spans 16 residues. V was pared by 1 base and J by 3 bases, with 16 bases between. The CDR3 loop is CASSLGDGGPHYEQYF. In DNA, the CDR3 is TGTGCCAGCAGCTTAGGGGACGGGGGACCCCACTACGAGCAGTACTTC.

The V and J genes are TRBV6-4 and TRBJ2-3, with D hard to call. The CDR3 length is 14 residues. V dropped 3 bases and J dropped 0 bases, with 7 bases sitting between them. Germline V lookup: CDR1 MRHNA, CDR2 SNTAGT. The CDR3 is CASSEKGSTDTQYF. CDR3 DNA: TGTGCCAGCAGTGAAAAGGGCAGCACAGATACGCAGTATTTT.

This chain joins TRBV5-6 and TRBJ2-1; unclear D gene. Deletions cut 0 bases from V and 5 bases from J, with 6 bases between. This CDR3 region has 13 residues. Germline assignment: CDR1 SGHDT and CDR2 YYEEEE. CDR3 residues: CASSLEPDNEQFF. The CDR3 nucleotides read TGTGCCAGCAGCTTGGAACCGGACAATGAGCAGTTCTTC. Using reference TRBV5-6 and TRBJ2-1 for the parts outside the CDR3, the full variable domain is DAGVTQSPTHLIKTRGQQVTLRCSPKSGHDTVSWYQQALGQGPQFIFQYYEEEERQRGNFPDRFSGHQFPNYSSELNVNALLLGDSALYLCASSLEPDNEQFFGPGTRLTVL.

V gene TRBV6-1 combines with J gene TRBJ1-1; a possible D gene is TRBD1 (5 bases). CDR1 and CDR2 (germline): MNHNS, SASEGT. This CDR3 has 13 residues. V lost 4 bases and J 7 bases, leaving 13 bases between the germline ends. The CDR3 DNA sequence: TGTGCCAGCAGTGGCGGGGGATCGGATGAAGCTTTCTTT. It specifies CASSGGGSDEAFF.

The rearrangement uses TRBV7-9 and TRBJ2-2, with D perhaps matching TRBD1 (5 bases). This CDR3 has 14 residues. Deletions cut 1 base from V and 3 bases from J, with 6 bases between. Per the germline V gene, CDR1 is SEHNR and CDR2 is FQNEAQ (reference sequence). CDR3 DNA sequence: TGTGCCAGCAGCTTAGTCAGGGACACCGGGGAGCTGTTTTTT. Its translation is CASSLVRDTGELFF.

This chain uses TRBV6-1 with TRBJ2-1; 12 bases match TRBD2. V was pared by 1 base and J by 8 bases, with 3 bases of the junction left unmatched. The CDR3 consists of 15 residues. Germline-derived CDR1 and CDR2 are MNHNS and SASEGT. The CDR3 loop reads CASSEETSGGYEQFF. The CDR3 DNA follows: TGTGCCAGCAGTGAAGAAACTAGCGGGGGGTATGAGCAGTTCTTC.

This chain links TRBV7-3 with TRBJ2-7; possibly TRBD1 for D (6 bases). Germline lookup yields CDR1 SGHTA and CDR2 FQGTGA. V gave up 5 bases and J gave up 5 bases, with 19 bases separating them. The CDR3 runs to 15 residues. CDR3 loop: CASSPLPRPGDEQYF. The DNA of the CDR3 is TGTGCCAGCAGCCCACTCCCGCGGCCAGGGGACGAGCAGTACTTC.

The chain has TRBV6-7 and TRBJ2-4; D might be TRBD1 (5 bases). TRBV6-7 is classed as an ORF, of uncertain function. CDR3 length equals 14 residues. Trimming left V 10 bases short and J 4 bases short, with 17 bases between. The CDR3 here is CATYRLYLKNIQYF. The CDR3 DNA reads as TGTGCCACCTACAGGTTATACCTTAAAAACATTCAGTACTTC.